This T cell receptor beta chain was sequenced during a study of cytomegalovirus exposure and HLA in healthy donors. Study results and limitations: Because they were indistinguishable, some V segments, including TRBV6-2 and TRBV6-3, were excluded. In a later analysis, CMV-associated beta chains were mostly HLA-associated, it appeared. The investigators catalogued 150 or so TCR beta chains as cytomegalovirus-associated.

This clone was recorded once. Its target is unknown. Vbeta (60) and Jbeta (13) primers were used in the PCR. Method: immunoSEQ multiplex PCR; TCRdb's copy keeps in-frame clones and lacks some. The data show over 120,000 clones, around 80% seen once. The CDR3 runs to 15 residues. V was clipped by 1 base and J by 7 bases, with 16 bases between them. Germline values: CDR1 LNHNV, CDR2 YYDKDF (reference sequence). The chain carries TRBV15 and TRBJ1-1; D gene unclear. The material sequenced was PBMCs. The TCR sequence derives from a female donor in good health and CMV-seronegative. CDR3 sequence: CATSRVASYSNEAFF. The CDR3 DNA reads TGTGCCACCAGCAGAGTGGCCTCCTACAGCAATGAAGCTTTCTTT.